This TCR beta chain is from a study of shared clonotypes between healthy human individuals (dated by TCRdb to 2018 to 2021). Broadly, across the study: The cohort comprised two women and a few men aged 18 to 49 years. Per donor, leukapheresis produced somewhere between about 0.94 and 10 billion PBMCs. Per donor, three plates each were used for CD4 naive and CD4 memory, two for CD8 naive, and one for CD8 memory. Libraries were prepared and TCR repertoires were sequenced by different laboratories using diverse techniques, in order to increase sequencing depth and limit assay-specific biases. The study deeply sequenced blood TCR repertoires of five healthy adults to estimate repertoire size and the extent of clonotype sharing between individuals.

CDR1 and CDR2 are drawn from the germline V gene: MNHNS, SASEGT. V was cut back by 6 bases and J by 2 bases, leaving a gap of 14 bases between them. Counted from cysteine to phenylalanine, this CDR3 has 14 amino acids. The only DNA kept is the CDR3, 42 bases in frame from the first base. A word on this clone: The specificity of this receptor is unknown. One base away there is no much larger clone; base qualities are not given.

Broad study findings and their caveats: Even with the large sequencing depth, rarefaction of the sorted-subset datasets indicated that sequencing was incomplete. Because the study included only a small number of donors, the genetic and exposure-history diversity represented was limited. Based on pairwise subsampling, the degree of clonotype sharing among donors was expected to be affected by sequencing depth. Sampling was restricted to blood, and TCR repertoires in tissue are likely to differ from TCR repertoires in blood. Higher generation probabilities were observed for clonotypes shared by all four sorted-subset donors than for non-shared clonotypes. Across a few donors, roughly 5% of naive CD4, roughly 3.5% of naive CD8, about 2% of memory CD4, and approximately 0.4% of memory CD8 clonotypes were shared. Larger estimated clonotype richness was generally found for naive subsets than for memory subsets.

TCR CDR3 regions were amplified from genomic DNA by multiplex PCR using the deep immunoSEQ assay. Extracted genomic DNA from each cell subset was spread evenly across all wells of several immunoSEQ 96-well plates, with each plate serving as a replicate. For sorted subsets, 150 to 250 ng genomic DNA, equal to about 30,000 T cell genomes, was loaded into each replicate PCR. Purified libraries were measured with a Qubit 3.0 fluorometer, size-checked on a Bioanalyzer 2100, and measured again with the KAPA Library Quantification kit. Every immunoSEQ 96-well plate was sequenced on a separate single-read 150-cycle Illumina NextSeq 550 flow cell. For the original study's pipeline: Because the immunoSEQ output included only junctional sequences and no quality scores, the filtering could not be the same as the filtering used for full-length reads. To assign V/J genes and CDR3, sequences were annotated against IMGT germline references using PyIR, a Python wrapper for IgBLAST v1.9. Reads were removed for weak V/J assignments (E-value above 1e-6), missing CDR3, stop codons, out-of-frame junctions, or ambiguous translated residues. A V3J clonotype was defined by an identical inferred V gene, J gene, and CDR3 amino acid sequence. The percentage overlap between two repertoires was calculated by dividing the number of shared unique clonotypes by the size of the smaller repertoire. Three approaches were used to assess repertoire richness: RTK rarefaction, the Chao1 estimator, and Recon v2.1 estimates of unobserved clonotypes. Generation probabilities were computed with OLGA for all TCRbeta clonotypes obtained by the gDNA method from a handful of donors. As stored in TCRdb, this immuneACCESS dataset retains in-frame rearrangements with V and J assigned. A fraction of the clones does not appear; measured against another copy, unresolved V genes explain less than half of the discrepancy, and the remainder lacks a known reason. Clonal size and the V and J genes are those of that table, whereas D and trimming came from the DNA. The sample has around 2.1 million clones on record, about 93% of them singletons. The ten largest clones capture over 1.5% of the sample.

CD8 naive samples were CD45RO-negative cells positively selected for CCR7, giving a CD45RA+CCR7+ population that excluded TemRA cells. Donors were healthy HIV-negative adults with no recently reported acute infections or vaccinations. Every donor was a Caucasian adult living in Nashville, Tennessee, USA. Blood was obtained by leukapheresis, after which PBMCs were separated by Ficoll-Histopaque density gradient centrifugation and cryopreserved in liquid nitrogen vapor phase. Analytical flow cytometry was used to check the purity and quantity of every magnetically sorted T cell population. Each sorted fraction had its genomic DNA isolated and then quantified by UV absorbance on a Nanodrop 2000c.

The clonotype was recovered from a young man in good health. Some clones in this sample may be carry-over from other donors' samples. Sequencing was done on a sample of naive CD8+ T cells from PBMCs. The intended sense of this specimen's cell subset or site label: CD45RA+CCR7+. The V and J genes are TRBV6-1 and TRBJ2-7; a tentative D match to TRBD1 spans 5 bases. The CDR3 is CASRTQEWAYEQYF. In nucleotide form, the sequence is TGTGCCAGCAGGACACAGGAATGGGCCTACGAGCAGTACTTC.